The 14 T cell receptor beta chains below all came from one sample that was sequenced in a study of cytomegalovirus exposure and HLA in healthy donors. Both 60 Vbeta primers and 13 Jbeta primers went into the PCR. Libraries were prepared by immunoSEQ multiplex PCR; TCRdb keeps only in-frame clonotypes and omits some of them. This sample carries about 280,000 clones, approximately 90% of them seen once, and the ten largest clones take roughly 2.3%. Sequenced: PBMCs. All receptors derive from a woman between 18 and 30 years old in good health and CMV-seronegative.

The CDR3, as DNA: TGCGCCAGCAGTGAGGCGACAGCGCTGATGGGCTACACCTTC. Protein: CASSEATALMGYTF. V and J are TRBV10-2 and TRBJ1-2; D is possibly TRBD1 (5 bases). Germline CDR1 and CDR2: WSHSY and SAAADI. The CDR3 consists of 14 residues. The germline V and J ends were trimmed by 2 bases and 8 bases, with 15 bases remaining between them.

The chain uses TRBV6-5 and TRBJ2-1; 8 nucleotides line up with TRBD1. The V and J ends lost 6 bases and 9 bases, in that order; junction bases with no gene match: 10. Germline V gene sequence: CDR1 MNHEY, CDR2 SVGAGI. The CDR3 consists of 14 residues. The CDR3 DNA reads TGTGCCAGCAGCCCTGGACAGGGATGGGGTGAGCAGTTCTTC. This gives the protein CASSPGQGWGEQFF.

V gene TRBV11-1 combines with J gene TRBJ2-3; a possible D gene is TRBD2 (7 bases). V gave up 5 bases and J gave up 4 bases, with 19 bases separating them. This CDR3 contains 16 residues. CDR1 is SGHAT, CDR2 FQDESV, per germline (reference sequence). CDR3 nucleotide sequence: TGTGCCAGCAGCGACAGGAGGGGGGGCGTCGCAGATACGCAGTATTTT. Translated: CASSDRRGGVADTQYF.

The chain couples TRBV9 to TRBJ2-3, with TRBD2 identical over 10 bases. Per the germline V gene, CDR1 is SGDLS and CDR2 is YYNGEE. Losses at the gene ends were 4 bases for V and 5 bases for J; bases not matched to a gene: 4. The CDR3 spans 14 residues. The CDR3 loop is CASSRTSGLDTQYF. The CDR3 nucleotides are TGTGCCAGCAGCCGGACTAGCGGTTTAGATACGCAGTATTTT.

V gene TRBV29-1 combines with J gene TRBJ1-1; no firm D call. CDR3 length: 15 residues. The germline V gene encodes CDR1 SQVTM and CDR2 ANQGSEA. V was clipped by 7 bases and J by 4 bases, with 22 bases between them. The CDR3 DNA reads TGCAGCGCTTGGTTAGTTGTCCCGGAGGGCACTGAAGCTTTCTTT. It specifies CSAWLVVPEGTEAFF.

CDR3 nucleotide sequence: TGCGCCAGCAGCCTCCAAGGACAGGCCAGGGAGCAGTACTTC. It encodes CASSLQGQAREQYF. This chain uses TRBV5-1 with TRBJ2-7, with 7 bases lining up with TRBD1. This CDR3 comprises 14 residues. V dropped 4 bases and J dropped 7; count of bases not matched to a gene: 11. Germline CDR1 reads SGHRS; CDR2 reads YFSETQ.

V usage is TRBV6-1 and J usage is TRBJ1-2, with no clear D. Trimming left V 1 base short and J 0 bases short, with 12 bases between. The CDR3 runs to 16 residues. From germline, CDR1 is MNHNS and CDR2 SASEGT. CDR3: CASSEGAAYSNYGYTF. The CDR3 coding sequence is TGTGCCAGCAGTGAAGGGGCAGCTTATTCTAACTATGGCTACACCTTC.

J is TRBJ1-3 and V is TRBV5-1; 9 nucleotides agree with TRBD1. The CDR3 runs 15 residues. The trim removed 2 bases at V and 2 bases at J, leaving 2 bases unmatched. From germline, CDR1 is SGHRS and CDR2 YFSETQ. The CDR3 here is CASSLQGATGNTIYF. As DNA, the CDR3 is TGCGCCAGCAGCTTACAGGGGGCGACTGGAAACACCATATATTTT.

J is TRBJ2-7 and V is TRBV4-1; no clear D gene. CDR1 MGHRA and CDR2 YSYEKL come from the germline V gene. Trimming shortened V by 0 bases and J by 5 bases, and 8 bases separated the two germline ends. This CDR3 is 13 amino acids long. For the CDR3, the DNA is TGCGCCAGCAGCCAAGATAAAAGCGACGAGCAGTACTTC. It codes for CASSQDKSDEQYF.

V is TRBV13 and J is TRBJ2-1; D is perhaps TRBD2 (7 bases). Trimming cost V 3 bases and J 6 bases, with 12 bases left between them. The length of the CDR3 is 14 residues. CDR1 is PRHDT, CDR2 FYEKMQ, per germline (reference sequence). CDR3 nucleotides: TGTGCCAGCAGCTTCTGGGGGGGCACCAATGAGCAGTTCTTC. Residues: CASSFWGGTNEQFF.

V gene TRBV27 combines with J gene TRBJ1-2, with 8 bases lining up with TRBD1. The CDR3 runs 15 residues. Germline values: CDR1 MNHEY, CDR2 SMNVEV (reference sequence). J gave up 7 bases and V 0 bases, and 7 bases lay outside the gene matches. The CDR3 sequence: CASSLSFQGAFGYTF. The CDR3 nucleotides are TGTGCCAGCAGTTTATCGTTCCAGGGGGCTTTTGGCTACACCTTC.

The chain uses TRBV11-3 and TRBJ1-1; 7 bases line up with TRBD1. The CDR3 length is 13 residues. V lost 5 bases, J lost 4 bases, and 4 bases stayed unmatched. Germline CDR1 and CDR2: SGHNT and YENEEA. The CDR3 region is CASSQTGITEAFF. CDR3 in DNA: TGTGCCAGCAGCCAGACAGGGATCACTGAAGCTTTCTTT.

The chain employs TRBV27 and TRBJ1-4, with D tentatively TRBD1 (5 bases). The V gene lost 1 base and the J gene lost 3 bases, with 12 bases spanning the gap. Per germline, CDR1 MNHEY and CDR2 SMNVEV (reference sequence). This CDR3 spans 16 amino acids. The CDR3 protein is CASSLLRDGSNEKLFF. The DNA for the CDR3 is TGTGCCAGCAGTTTATTGCGGGACGGGTCTAATGAAAAACTGTTTTTT.

The rearrangement joins TRBV5-1 to TRBJ1-3, with D tentatively TRBD1 (6 bases). The CDR3 totals 15 residues. Trimming removed 4 bases from V and 0 bases from J, with 11 bases in between. Germline CDR1 SGHRS, CDR2 YFSETQ. The CDR3 is CASSPGQSSGNTIYF. The CDR3, as DNA: TGCGCCAGCAGCCCAGGACAGAGCTCTGGAAACACCATATATTTT. Filled out from reference TRBV5-1 and TRBJ1-3, the complete variable domain reads KAGVTQTPRYLIKTRGQQVTLSCSPISGHRSVSWYQQTPGQGLQFLFEYFSETQRNKGNFPGRFSGRQFSNSRSEMNVSTLELGDSALYLCASSPGQSSGNTIYFGEGSWLTVV.